A single sample is the source of the 16 T cell receptor beta chains below, sequenced in a study of CD8+ T cells in alopecia areata. cDNA serving as the sequencing template came from extracted, reverse transcribed RNA. This table comes from immunoSEQ multiplex PCR, and its TCRdb copy is limited to in-frame clones, with some not included. The sample includes 200,000 to 300,000 clones, none of them occurring once. Cell sorting was performed on pooled cutaneous lymph node cells with CD4, CD8alpha, NKG2D, NKG2ACE and other markers. What was sequenced was CD4+ T cells sorted from a lymph node. The receptors shown here come from a C3H/HeJ mouse with alopecia areata. Strain haplotype (MHC): H2-k.

Of note for this clone: The gene symbols are mouse symbols. The CDR3 end is not reached by the read, which stops 4 residues before it; the germline J gene fills it in. This chain uses TRBV13-1 with TRBJ2-1, with 7 bases lining up with TRBD1. The germline CDR1 and CDR2 sequences are NSHNY and SYGAGN. The CDR3 consists of 16 residues. With 3 bases clipped from V and 0 bases from J, the junction kept 6 bases outside the gene matches. The CDR3 is CASSARRDSNYAEQFF. The CDR3 bases that were read are TGTGCCAGCAGTGCCCGCCGGGACAGTAACTATGCT.

This clone has only a few counts. Gene names denote mouse genes. From the germline J gene comes the end of the CDR3, since the read stops 4 residues before it. J is TRBJ1-2 and V is TRBV13-2, with 8 bases identical to TRBD1. The ends lost 1 base at V and 2 bases at J; junction bases unmatched: 1. The V gene's germline CDR1 is NNHNN and CDR2 SYGAGS (reference sequence). The CDR3 runs 14 residues. Incomplete CDR3 DNA: TGTGCCAGCGGTGATCCAGGGGGCAACTCC. Amino acid sequence: CASGDPGGNS. The whole CDR3 reads CASGDPGGNSDYTF.

This clone was detected a few times. Mouse germline and gene names are used. The CDR3 end falls 4 residues outside the read, so it is completed with the germline J gene. V is TRBV17 and J is TRBJ1-2, with D maybe TRBD1 (5 bases). The CDR3 length is 14 residues. V lost 2 bases and J lost 1, with 8 bases in between. Germline V gene data show CDR1 as MNHDT and CDR2 as YYDKIL. The sequenced CDR3 bases are TGTGCTAGCAGTAGATGGGGGAAAAACTCC. Translated, it gives CASSRWGKNS. The whole CDR3 region reads CASSRWGKNSDYTF.

This clone showed up just a few times. Germline and genes: mouse. The DNA ends 4 residues before the CDR3 does, and the rest of the CDR3 is filled in from the germline J gene. Other nucleotide sequences in the sample specify the same CDR3. The rearrangement uses TRBV13-3 and TRBJ2-3, with D tentatively TRBD1 (5 bases). Trimming removed 2 bases at V and 0 bases at J, with 10 bases between. Germline CDR1 NNHDY, CDR2 SYVADS. The CDR3 consists of 15 residues. CDR3 DNA (partial): TGTGCCAGCAGTGACCAGGGAGGAAGTGCAGAA. As protein: CASSDQGGSAE. The full CDR3 sequence reads CASSDQGGSAETLYF.

To note about this clone: The germline and genes are mouse ones. The read finishes 4 residues shy of the CDR3 end, and the germline J gene is used to complete it. This chain connects TRBV13-1 to TRBJ1-1; no clear D. Germline CDR1 and CDR2: NSHNY and SYGAGN. The length of the CDR3 is 12 residues. The sequenced CDR3 bases are TGTGCCAGCAGTGATGCACAAGAA. Translated, it gives CASSDAQE. The full-length CDR3 reads as CASSDAQEEVFF.

This clone has only a few counts. Gene names are the mouse ones. The read ends 4 residues before the CDR3 terminus; that terminus is restored from the germline J gene. This chain joins TRBV31 and TRBJ2-5; a possible D gene is TRBD1 (6 bases). This CDR3 spans 13 amino acids. The germline V gene has CDR1 GKSSPN and CDR2 SITVG. The sequenced part of the CDR3 DNA is TGTGCCTGGACCCGGGACAAAAAAGAC. It encodes CAWTRDKKD. From start to end, the CDR3 is CAWTRDKKDTQYF.

As regards this clone: The gene symbols are mouse symbols. The CDR3 end falls 4 residues outside the read, so it is completed with the germline J gene. The sample has other DNA sequences that encode this CDR3 too. The rearrangement links TRBV13-2 to TRBJ2-7, with TRBD2 as a possible D gene (6 bases). This CDR3 is built from 13 residues. In germline, CDR1 is NNHNN, CDR2 SYGAGS (reference sequence). The sequenced part of the CDR3 DNA is TGTGCCAGCGGTGATGTCCTGGGGTAT. Its protein is CASGDVLGY. The CDR3 reads in full as CASGDVLGYEQYF.

Worth noting for this clone: The genes are named according to mouse. Read data end 4 residues before the CDR3 end; the end is taken from the germline J gene. This CDR3 is also generated by other DNA sequences in the sample. V and J are TRBV14 and TRBJ2-5; 10 bases are shared with TRBD2. Germline V gene sequence: CDR1 SGHDT, CDR2 FRDEAV. The CDR3 is 14 amino acids. The sequenced CDR3 bases are TGTGCCAGCAGTCCCGACTGGGGGGAAGAC. Its protein is CASSPDWGED. The full CDR3 protein reads CASSPDWGEDTQYF. The whole variable domain, remainder taken from reference TRBV14 and TRBJ2-5, is EAGVTQSPRYAVLQEGQAVSFWCDPISGHDTLYWYQQPRDQGPQLLVYFRDEAVIDNSQLPSDRFSAVRPKGTNSTLKIQSAKQGDTATYLCASSPDWGEDTQYFGPGTRLLVL.

On this clone itself: These gene names are mouse names. The read comes to an end 4 residues before the CDR3 does, leaving the germline J gene to fill in the end. This rearrangement joins TRBV19 to TRBJ2-1; maybe TRBD2 (5 bases). The V and J ends lost 3 bases and 1 base respectively, with 11 bases between them. Germline CDR1 FNHDT, CDR2 SITEND (reference sequence). The CDR3 sequence is 15 residues long. The CDR3 DNA, read in part, is TGTGCCAGCAGTAGGTCTGGGTTCAACTATGCT. Protein: CASSRSGFNYA. The CDR3 in its entirety is CASSRSGFNYAEQFF.

As for this clone: Mouse gene names and germline throughout. The read terminates 4 residues before the CDR3 end, so the remaining end is supplied by the germline J gene. The rearrangement links TRBV31 to TRBJ2-5; 7 positions agree with TRBD2. The junction had 2 bases not matched to a gene; V was cut back by 5 bases and J by 0 bases. CDR1 GKSSPN and CDR2 SITVG come from the germline V gene. CDR3 size: 13 residues. The CDR3 DNA, read in part, is TGTGCCTGGGGACTGGTTAACCAAGAC. This translates into CAWGLVNQD. The full-length CDR3 reads as CAWGLVNQDTQYF.

Turning to this clone: The genes are named according to mouse. The read ends 4 residues early relative to the CDR3; the germline J gene fills the gap. V and J are TRBV4 and TRBJ2-2; tentatively, D is TRBD2 (5 bases). The CDR3 sequence is 15 residues long. Germline loops: CDR1 LGHDT, CDR2 YNNKQL (reference sequence). V was trimmed by 5 bases and J by 0 bases, leaving 10 bases between them. The CDR3 protein is CASSPLGANTGQLYF. The CDR3 bases that were read are TGTGCCAGCAGCCCCCTGGGCGCAAACACCGGG.

This clone was counted between two and nine times. Gene names follow the mouse nomenclature. The read finishes 4 residues shy of the CDR3 end, and the germline J gene is used to complete it. The chain joins TRBV1 to TRBJ2-3, with unresolved D. Trimming removed 1 base from V and 3 bases from J, with 8 bases in between. The CDR3 runs to 14 residues. From germline, CDR1 is NSQYPW and CDR2 LRSPGD (reference sequence). The CDR3 is CTCSAGEAAETLYF. CDR3 bases read: TGCACCTGCAGTGCAGGGGAAGCGGCAGAA.

This clone was found a few times. Gene names refer to mouse genes. The CDR3 is cut off 4 residues early in the read; its end comes from the germline J gene. The chain carries TRBV13-2 and TRBJ2-5; D tentatively reads TRBD1 or TRBD2 (5 bases each). CDR1 and CDR2 (germline): NNHNN, SYGAGS (reference sequence). This CDR3 has 13 residues. Deletions cut 3 bases from V and 1 base from J, with 6 bases between. CDR3 DNA (partial): TGTGCCAGCGGTGGGGGGTACCAAGAC. This encodes CASGGGYQD. The whole CDR3 protein reads CASGGGYQDTQYF.

Only a few counts were recorded for this clone. Genes here carry mouse names. The read stops 3 residues short of the end of the CDR3; the missing end is completed from the germline J gene. The chain recombines TRBV3 with TRBJ1-6; 7 nucleotides align to TRBD1. TRBJ1-6 is designated an ORF whose function remains uncertain. Trimming removed 5 bases from V and 0 bases from J; junction bases left unmatched: 10. The CDR3 is 18 amino acids. CDR1 and CDR2 from the germline V gene are SNHLY and FYNGKV (reference sequence). CDR3 in amino acids: CASSPSGTEISYNSPLYF. The DNA read from the CDR3 is TGTGCCAGCAGCCCCTCCGGGACAGAAATTTCCTATAATTCGCCC.

This clone was counted only a few times. Genes and germline are mouse. Read coverage stops 4 residues before the CDR3 terminus; the germline J gene supplies the remainder. Other DNA sequences in this sample translate to the same CDR3. This rearrangement joins TRBV5 to TRBJ2-7; TRBD2 matches at 9 bases. The CDR3 covers 14 residues. Germline V gives CDR1 LGHNA, CDR2 YNLKQL (reference sequence). The CDR3 spells CASSPRLGEYEQYF. CDR3 bases read: TGTGCCAGCAGCCCTCGACTGGGGGAGTAT.

About this clone: Mouse gene names and germline throughout. The observed sequence ends 4 residues before the CDR3 terminus, with the missing tail filled in from the germline J gene. The V call is TRBV5, the J call TRBJ1-2; D not certain. This CDR3 has 13 residues. V lost 4 bases and J 0 bases, leaving 6 bases between the germline ends. Germline loops: CDR1 LGHNA, CDR2 YNLKQL (reference sequence). CDR3 bases read: TGTGCCAGCAGCCCCATAGCAAACTCC. The encoded protein is CASSPIANS. The whole CDR3 region reads CASSPIANSDYTF.